The text below deals with one T cell receptor beta chain. As yet, its antigen is unknown. The TCR beta cDNA libraries carried unique molecular identifiers. Out of roughly 1 to 10 million T cells, hundreds of thousands of cDNA molecules were generated. TCRdb fed the PCR reads into MiXCR, producing one record per CDR3 protein. The table has more than 450,000 distinct CDR3 sequences, around 31% seen once. The data stem from a study of post-analysis software for immune sequencing data. Study as a whole: Disease trajectories encompassed relapsing-remitting, secondary progressive and progressive-relapsing multiple sclerosis.

Study-level findings and limits: Four or five TRBV segments, including TRBV5-6, TRBV5-1 and TRBV20-1, were more frequent in patients than controls. Strong co-clustering by F measure was evident for samples that had been prepared in the same batch. Multiple sclerosis patients showed significantly lower normalized Chao1 diversity than controls did.

Trimming cost V 6 bases and J 4 bases, with 9 bases left between them. The CDR3 is 11 residues long. Germline loops: CDR1 DFQATT, CDR2 SNEGSKA (reference sequence). The TCR was taken from a girl aged 2-17 years with multiple sclerosis. Sample: blood. The chain uses TRBV20-1 and TRBJ1-2; D remains unclear. CDR3 nucleotides: TGCAGTGCGCATTCTCCCTATGGCTACACCTTC. Translation gives CSAHSPYGYTF.